One sample yielded the 4 T cell receptor beta chains listed below, sequenced in a study of T-cell memory formation after mild COVID-19. TCRdb recomputed calls from the 5' RACE reads with MiXCR, one row per CDR3 protein. The sample includes more than 450,000 distinct CDR3 sequences, about a sixth of them seen just once. What was sequenced was PBMCs or a T cell subset sorted from them (not recorded which). The source of these receptors is an adult woman who had mild COVID-19 (a few samples of this study predate the infection). Cell type and time point are not known.

This clonotype occurred many times. The chain recombines TRBV6-5 with TRBJ2-3, with TRBD1 as a possible D gene (6 bases). The germline V and J ends were trimmed by 6 bases and 3 bases, with 13 bases remaining between them. The germline V gene has CDR1 MNHEY and CDR2 SVGAGI. The CDR3 covers 14 residues. The CDR3 DNA reads as TGTGCCAGCAGGGATAGGGGGAGAACAGATACGCAGTATTTT. Translating gives CASRDRGRTDTQYF.

This clonotype was counted between two and nine times. The V call is TRBV27, the J call TRBJ1-5, with no clear D. The CDR3 has 17 residues. Between the trimmed V and J ends, which lost 5 bases and 3 bases, there was a span of 20 bases. Germline assignment: CDR1 MNHEY and CDR2 SMNVEV (reference sequence). The CDR3 loop is CASSPSGPALFNQPQHF. CDR3 DNA: TGTGCCAGCAGTCCGTCCGGGCCGGCCCTCTTCAATCAGCCCCAGCATTTT.

In its sample, this clonotype was seen a few times. The rearrangement joins TRBV12-3 or TRBV12-4 to TRBJ2-1, with 10 bases matching TRBD2. J was trimmed by 9 bases and V by 6 bases; bases with no gene match: 11. This CDR3 has 15 residues. In DNA, the CDR3 is TGTGCCAGCAGGTACTCCGGGACTAGCGATCCTGAGCAGTTCTTC. This gives the protein CASRYSGTSDPEQFF.

The rearrangement joins TRBV12-3 or TRBV12-4 to TRBJ2-5; 7 bases match TRBD2. This CDR3 is built from 15 residues. V gave up 0 bases and J gave up 5 bases; unmatched junction bases: 6. This CDR3 reads CASSLAGEGLETQYF. CDR3 bases: TGTGCCAGCAGTTTAGCAGGGGAGGGTTTGGAGACCCAGTACTTC.